Listed below are T cell receptor beta chains from one sample, sequenced in a study of blood T cell repertoires in COVID-19. Here immunoSEQ multiplex PCR was the method, and the copy in TCRdb shows in-frame clones only, minus some. The sample lists about 320,000 clones, 90% occurring once. Sequences were obtained from PBMCs or T cells enriched from blood (not recorded which). All receptors come from a man in his sixties who had recovered from COVID-19. Both conserved end residues are part of each CDR3. D genes are given only for firm matches. Expanded clones are given a class, and other clones once, few, many or no size at all.

TRBV27	NA	TRBJ1-6	TRBD1	TGTGCCAGCAGTCCAAGGTTGGACAGGGGCAGATCACCCCTCCACTTT	CASSPRLDRGRSPLHF
TRBV27	once	TRBJ1-2	TRBD1	TGTGCCAGCAGTCAGGGACAGGGTTACTATGGCTACACCTTC	CASSQGQGYYGYTF
TRBV4-3	NA	TRBJ2-7	NA	TGCGCCAGCAGCCATGCCGTTAACTCTCTTAGCAGCGGCCGGGTGTACGAGCAGTACTTC	CASSHAVNSLSSGRVYEQYF
TRBV6-5	NA	TRBJ2-7	NA	TGTGCCAGCGAGTCCCTAACAGGGCAGGGCTACGAGCAGTACTTC	CASESLTGQGYEQYF
TRBV7-8	NA	TRBJ2-7	TRBD1	TGTGCCAGCAGCACCCTGACAGGGGCCGACTACGAGCAGTACTTC	CASSTLTGADYEQYF
TRBV5-1	NA	TRBJ1-2	NA	TGCGCCAGCAGCCGAGATAGAGGTGGCTACACCTTC	CASSRDRGGYTF
TRBV5-1	NA	TRBJ1-2	NA	TGCGCCAGCAGCCAGGGCCATGGCTACACCTTC	CASSQGHGYTF
TRBV18	few	TRBJ2-2	NA	TGTGCCAGCTCACCAAACGAAGGAGTGAACACCGGGGAGCTGTTTTTT	CASSPNEGVNTGELFF
TRBV10-1	NA	TRBJ2-5	TRBD2	TGCGCCAGCTCAGAACTGACTAGCGGGACCCAGTACTTC	CASSELTSGTQYF
TRBV7-3	NA	TRBJ2-1	TRBD1	TGTGCCAGCAGCTTGGGACAGGGGATGAACAATGAGCAGTTCTTC	CASSLGQGMNNEQFF
TRBV5-1	NA	TRBJ2-1	NA	TGCGCCAGCAGCGTAGGCTGGGCAGGGACATACTACAATGAGCAGTTCTTC	CASSVGWAGTYYNEQFF
TRBV4-1	NA	TRBJ2-1	TRBD2	TGCGCCAGCAGCCAAGGGACTAGCGGGTACAATGAGCAGTTCTTC	CASSQGTSGYNEQFF
TRBV4-1	NA	TRBJ2-7	TRBD2	TGCGCCAGCAGCTCTTCTTTCGGACTAGCGGGCAACGAGCAGTACTTC	CASSSSFGLAGNEQYF
TRBV6-5	NA	TRBJ1-6	NA	TGTGCCAGCAGTTTCGGGGATAATTCACCCCTCCACTTT	CASSFGDNSPLHF
TRBV7-9	many	TRBJ1-1	TRBD1	TGTGCCAGCAGCTTAGGGCAGGGGGCCAACACTGAAGCTTTCTTT	CASSLGQGANTEAFF
TRBV2	NA	TRBJ2-3	NA	TGTGCCAGCACCATAGCGCGGGTTGGCACAGATACGCAGTATTTT	CASTIARVGTDTQYF
TRBV28	few	TRBJ2-2	NA	TGTGCCAGCAGGAGCAGGGCTAGCGTCACCGGGGAGCTGTTTTTT	CASRSRASVTGELFF
TRBV6-5	once	TRBJ1-5	TRBD1	TGTGCCAGCAGCCCCGGGACAGATAGCAATCAGCCCCAGCATTTT	CASSPGTDSNQPQHF
TRBV2	once	TRBJ1-5	NA	NA	CCASRDRAGGQPQHF
TRBV27	NA	TRBJ2-7	TRBD1	TGTGCCAGCAGGCCCGGGACAGGGGACTACGAGCAGTACTTC	CASRPGTGDYEQYF
TRBV5-1	NA	TRBJ1-3	NA	TGCGCCAGCAGCTTATATACGGGAGACTCTGGAAACACCATATATTTT	CASSLYTGDSGNTIYF
TRBV7-9	few	TRBJ2-3	TRBD1	TGTGCCAGCAGCCAGTACGGACAGGGTTACACAGATACGCAGTATTTT	CASSQYGQGYTDTQYF
TRBV7-2	NA	TRBJ2-7	NA	TGTGCCAGCAGCTTCGCGGCCTTCTACGAGCAGTACTTC	CASSFAAFYEQYF
TRBV5-1	NA	TRBJ2-7	TRBD2	TGCGCCAGCAGCTTGGGAGTGGGCGGGAGTGGGTCCTACGAGCAGTACTTC	CASSLGVGGSGSYEQYF
TRBV6-5	NA	TRBJ2-7	NA	TGTGCCAGCAGTTCTACAGGTAGTCCCTACGAGCAGTACTTC	CASSSTGSPYEQYF
TRBV27	NA	TRBJ2-3	TRBD2	TGTGCCAGCAGTGCCCGCAGACTAGCGGGGGGGCCTCCAGATACGCAGTATTTT	CASSARRLAGGPPDTQYF
TRBV7-2	NA	TRBJ2-2	NA	TGTGCCAGCAGCTTTAGACTAGTTCTCACCGGGGAGCTGTTTTTT	CASSFRLVLTGELFF
TRBV28	NA	TRBJ2-1	NA	TGTGCCAGCGGGGGGGCCTTCTACAATGAGCAGTTCTTC	CASGGAFYNEQFF
TRBV7-2	NA	TRBJ1-2	NA	TGTGCCAGCAGCTTCCAAAGTTCGGGGTATGGCTACACCTTC	CASSFQSSGYGYTF
TRBV27	NA	TRBJ1-5	NA	TGTGCCAGCAGTTTAGGGTGGAGTCAGCCCCAGCATTTT	CASSLGWSQPQHF
TRBV19	once	TRBJ1-2	TRBD1	TGTGCCAGTAGGACAGGGGGCCGTGTCGGCTACACCTTC	CASRTGGRVGYTF
TRBV4-2	NA	TRBJ1-3	NA	TGTGCCAGCAGCCAAGTAAGACTGATCTCTGGAAACACCATATATTTT	CASSQVRLISGNTIYF